These 9 T cell receptor beta chains came from one sample sequenced in a study of T cells after yellow fever vaccination. Each CDR3 protein gets one entry after TCRdb re-called the 5' RACE reads with MiXCR. The data contain some 120,000 distinct CDR3 sequences, 7.5% to 9.5% of them seen just once; the ten biggest clones take up around 25%. Material: CD8+ T cells sorted from PBMCs, obtained 45 days after the yellow fever booster vaccination. Receptors were obtained from a young man who received the YFV17D yellow fever vaccine.

The chain carries TRBV11-3 and TRBJ1-1; D gene uncertain. V gave up 0 bases and J gave up 0 bases, with 5 bases separating them. The CDR3 is 14 residues long. CDR1 and CDR2 (germline): SGHNT, YENEEA. CDR3 DNA sequence: TGTGCCAGCAGCTTAGACGCCATGAACACTGAAGCTTTCTTT. This encodes CASSLDAMNTEAFF.

This clonotype was seen at least ten times. This chain links TRBV3-1 with TRBJ2-7, with unresolved D. The CDR3 is 14 amino acids. The V gene lost 1 base and the J gene lost 7 bases, with 14 bases spanning the gap. CDR1 and CDR2 from the germline V gene are LGHDT and YNNKEL (reference sequence). The CDR3 nucleotides read TGTGCCAGCAGCCAAGGGGTCCATATGGTAGAGCAGTACTTC. As protein: CASSQGVHMVEQYF.

The chain combines TRBV27 with TRBJ1-4, with TRBD1 matching over 9 bases. The V gene end was trimmed by 6 bases and the J gene end by 8 bases; junction bases not matched to a gene: 16. The germline V gene has CDR1 MNHEY and CDR2 SMNVEV (reference sequence). The length of the CDR3 is 17 residues. As DNA, the CDR3 is TGTGCCAGCAGCCTAAACCGGGACAGGGCTTTGGAAGAAAAACTGTTTTTT. Translation: CASSLNRDRALEEKLFF.

This clonotype was detected many times. The chain couples TRBV29-1 to TRBJ2-7, with 10 positions matching TRBD2. CDR1 is SQVTM and CDR2 is ANQGSEA in the germline V gene. This CDR3 spans 14 amino acids. V was pared by 2 bases and J by 6 bases, with 7 bases of the junction left unmatched. CDR3 in DNA: TGCAGCGTTGAAACTAGCGGGACCCTCGGCGAGCAGTACTTC. Its protein is CSVETSGTLGEQYF.

This sequence joins TRBV27 and TRBJ2-7; tentative D call: TRBD1 (7 bases). Germline CDR1 and CDR2: MNHEY and SMNVEV (reference sequence). V was pared by 5 bases and J by 3 bases, with 11 bases between. The CDR3 sequence is 13 residues long. CDR3 amino acids: CASSRRGLYEQYF. DNA for the CDR3: TGTGCCAGCAGTCGGAGGGGGCTCTACGAGCAGTACTTC.

This clonotype was observed at least ten times. V usage is TRBV20-1 and J usage is TRBJ2-7, with D maybe TRBD2 (6 bases). Germline V gene sequence: CDR1 DFQATT, CDR2 SNEGSKA (reference sequence). CDR3 length: 14 amino acids. The V gene lost 0 bases and the J gene lost 3 bases, with 12 bases spanning the gap. The CDR3 sequence: CSARDERENYEQYF. The CDR3 coding sequence is TGCAGTGCTAGAGATGAACGGGAGAACTACGAGCAGTACTTC.

This clonotype has just a few counts. The chain carries TRBV29-1 and TRBJ1-2; D may be TRBD1 (5 bases). The CDR3 totals 13 residues. Germline CDR1 SQVTM, CDR2 ANQGSEA. V dropped 3 bases and J dropped 3 bases, with 11 bases sitting between them. CDR3 coding DNA: TGCAGCGTTGACCCGGGGACGGACTATGGCTACACCTTC. This sequence encodes CSVDPGTDYGYTF.

This clonotype appeared many times. The chain is built from TRBV9 and TRBJ2-7, with TRBD1 identical over 7 bases. The CDR3 has 17 residues. V shed 2 bases and J 4 bases; nucleotides not matched to a gene: 15. Germline V gene lookup returns CDR1 SGDLS and CDR2 YYNGEE. CDR3 nucleotides: TGTGCCAGCAGCGTCCGGACAGGAACCCAAGTAGCTTACGAGCAGTACTTC. Translation: CASSVRTGTQVAYEQYF.

This clonotype was detected ten times or more. The chain recombines TRBV6-5 with TRBJ1-2, with D possibly matching TRBD1 (5 bases). Per germline, CDR1 MNHEY and CDR2 SVGAGI. This CDR3 contains 14 residues. V lost 4 bases, J lost 3 bases, and 12 bases lay in between. CDR3 region: CASSSTGADYGYTF. The CDR3 DNA sequence: TGTGCCAGCAGTTCAACCGGGGCAGACTATGGCTACACCTTC.